This TCR beta chain was recovered during a study of cytomegalovirus exposure and HLA in healthy donors (dated by TCRdb to about 2017). Regarding the complete study: An earlier analysis of approximately 600 of the donors reported about 250 Gb of sequence data and around 120 million unique TCR beta sequences from 190 million or so T cells. In the later analysis, no new phenotypic data were used to find candidate immune exposures; instead, reliance was placed on TCR beta sequences and their occurrence across donors. The study aimed to test whether cataloging public T cell receptors could reveal signatures of past pathogen exposure. Genome-wide SNP genotypes for about 65% of the 666 donors were used in a later genetic analysis, which treated that subset as a discovery cohort. The T cell repertoires of 700 or so subjects were profiled by immunosequencing and related to cytomegalovirus serostatus. Because of strong linkage in the cohort, roughly five DR-DQ haplotypes were treated as single units for association and clustering. Every discovery cohort repertoire had been produced on one sequencing platform. Of the approximately 400 genotyped donors, roughly 85% fell in the genetic ancestry cluster associated with self-reported Caucasian donors. Across 300 to 400 genotyped donors of the cohort, an average of roughly 250,000 unique TCR beta nucleotide sequences per donor were sequenced, and 15% to 20% of those sequences were non-productive. In addition to the first cohort of about 650 subjects, a separate validation cohort of under 150 different subjects was used. To decide whether each TCR beta V gene segment behaved as functional or pseudogenic, an earlier analysis of fewer than 750 of the donors relied on high-throughput TCR beta sequencing. About 330 gigabases of sequencing data and tens of millions of unique TCR sequences made up an early release that covered approximately 700 HLA-typed donors. Donor age, sex, ethnicity and CMV serostatus were compiled alongside the repertoire data. A later analysis re-examined previously published TCR beta repertoires from roughly 720 donors and added high-resolution HLA genotyping to investigate patterns of TCR occurrence. Typing coverage differed by locus: A, B, C, DRB1 and DQB1 were typed in roughly 629-630 donors, DQA1 in 522, DPA1 in approximately 610, and DPB1 in 450 to 480. HLA typing covered class I and class II loci at four-digit resolution. The study combined high-throughput TCR immunosequencing, statistical association of individual TCRs with disease status, and machine learning to predict cytomegalovirus infection status.

Libraries were prepared through the immunoSEQ multiplex PCR assay. The multiplex PCR relied on a mix of 60 forward primers for TCR Vbeta segments and 13 reverse primers for TCR Jbeta segments. The CDR3 region of rearranged TCR beta genes was amplified from genomic DNA with a multiplex PCR assay. On the Illumina HiSeq System, the amplified TCR beta libraries were sequenced as 87-base-pair reads. On the study's bioinformatics: A later analysis counted some 80 million unique TCR beta chains across the 500 to 850 repertoires, and 9.5 million to 11 million of these chains were shared by at least two donors. Raw reads were error-corrected and collapsed into unique sequences with a nearest-neighbor algorithm that merged closely related sequences to remove PCR and sequencing errors. CDR3 sequences were aligned to IMGT reference sequences to assign V, D and J gene segments. Each retained sequence needed at least a six-nucleotide match to both a V gene segment and a J gene segment. Rearrangements were classified as productive when the CDR3 lacked stop codons and remained in frame with V and J, and all other rearrangements were classified as non-productive. CDR3 was defined according to IMGT convention as the region running from the second conserved V-encoded cysteine to the conserved J-encoded phenylalanine. In an earlier analysis of 500 to 650 of the donors, sequences lacking an unambiguous match to a single V gene segment were excluded. An earlier analysis of 587 of the donors called V segments functional above 56.7% productive rearrangements and segregating when the between-donor standard deviation exceeded 5%. A statistical classification framework was built for diagnosing cytomegalovirus status from the catalog of TCR beta chain sequences. In a later analysis, V and J genes were assigned by comparing TCR nucleotide sequences against IMGT/GENE-DB human TR gene sequences. The TCRdist pipeline was used in a later analysis to assign CDR3 sequences and most-parsimonious VDJ recombination scenarios. In a later analysis, each TCR beta chain was defined by its CDR3 amino acid sequence together with its V-gene family, and reads without a unique V-gene family were excluded. A later analysis removed several hundred highly shared, low-generation-probability nucleotide sequences to deal with suspected cross-contamination and a sequencing artifact. A later analysis calculated a clonal expansion index for each public chain from normalized within-repertoire ranks of inferred template counts. In a later analysis, generation probabilities were computed using a VDJ recombination model fitted to out-of-frame rearrangements, and the results were checked against IGoR. Hypergeometric tests were used in a later analysis to score TCR-TCR, TCR-HLA and TCR-CMV co-occurrence, with a repertoire-size bias correction applied to the TCR pairs. A later analysis estimated false discovery rates by permuting HLA or CMV assignments 20 times. In a later analysis, co-occurring TCRs were grouped using DBSCAN, and TCRdist sequence similarity was added for clustering within HLA-allele-positive subsets. Repertoires with fewer than 30,000 or more than 120,000 public chains were left out of co-occurrence clustering, as were about five repertoires with anomalous nucleotide sharing. TCRdb retrieved this table from immuneACCESS and kept in-frame rearrangements only. Not all clones are present; in checked studies, unresolved V genes account for under half, and no reason is known for the remainder. D and trimming come from the DNA, and the V and J calls and clone size come from that table. This sample gives approximately 140,000 clones in total; around 81% of them show up just once. The ten top clones hold around 1.9% of the sample.

V is shortened by 2 bases, J by 4 bases, and the region joining them spans 10 bases. The CDR3 runs 14 residues from the cysteine to the phenylalanine. Only CDR3 DNA is held: 42 bases, read in frame from base 1. CDR1 and CDR2, per the germline V gene, are SGHRS and YFSETQ. Regarding this clone: The target of this receptor is not known. Per-nucleotide qualities are absent, and no much larger clonotype sits a single base away.

What the work shows at the level of the full study, not this receptor alone: For the cohort, immune exposure information was limited to CMV serostatus. According to a later analysis, most CMV-associated TCR beta chains appeared to be HLA-restricted, and the HLA associations seemed to be driven largely by CMV exposure. In both the original and validation cohorts, the classifier was reported to diagnose cytomegalovirus status with high specificity and sensitivity. Several of the top co-occurrence clusters appeared to be linked to parvovirus B19, influenza, CMV and Epstein-Barr virus, according to a later analysis. An association between a missense DCLRE1C variant and V-gene and J-gene trimming of TCR beta chains was found in a later genetic analysis and replicated in an independent cohort. A further reported finding was that TCR beta sequences accurately predicted the HLA-A and HLA-B alleles for most subjects in the first cohort. In vitro tests confirmed that a few of the cytomegalovirus-associated TCR beta chains recognize cytomegalovirus antigens. According to a later genetic analysis, donors in an Asian-associated ancestry cluster had fewer N-insertions in productive TCRs than the roughly 700-donor mean. Some IMGT-functional V segments, including TRBV6-2 and TRBV6-3, could not be told apart with the 87-base-pair reads, so those segments were excluded. According to a later analysis, TCR association rates differed among HLA loci, with DRB1 alleles showing the most associated TCRs and HLA-C alleles showing the fewest. Because some donors lacked HLA typing at each locus, the association tests relied only on the typed subset. Roughly uniform sequencing depth across donors was assumed in presence/absence analyses, although this assumption may not hold. In the study, some 180 TCR beta chains were listed as associated with cytomegalovirus. While some public TCRs were present in many individuals, most TCR sequences turned up only very rarely across donors. Correlated functional status among segregating V segments might reflect linkage disequilibrium, but an unknown experimental factor could not be ruled out. In this cohort, only TCR beta chains were sequenced, and detectable features were limited by the absence of alpha or paired-chain data. Compared with equally common non-associated chains, HLA-associated TCR beta chains in a later analysis were more clonally expanded and had lower generation probabilities. Because counts were too low, roughly 16 rarely observed V segments, including chromosome 9 orphons, were excluded from the earlier analysis of 587 of the donors. Assigning TCR associations to individual alleles was difficult when HLA alleles, especially DR and DQ, strongly co-occurred. An earlier analysis of approximately 500 of the donors showed that most TCR beta V segments appeared in productive rearrangements either about 90% or about 30% of the time, which broadly matched IMGT annotations. At a false discovery rate of 0.05, a later analysis linked 16,000 or so TCR beta sequences to specific HLA alleles. According to the authors, the approach could potentially be generalized to other disease states and immunological phenotypes. A cluster of highly shared sequence variants was judged likely to represent a technical artifact of the sequencing pipeline.

The cohort consisted of hundreds of healthy bone marrow donors. Cohort members were all nominally healthy when sampled, although unrecorded immune exposures were likely present. The donor was CMV seronegative and was included in the group of under 450 seronegative cohort members. Each donor provided a peripheral blood sample, and peripheral blood mononuclear cells were used for TCR beta sequencing. Genomic DNA was extracted from the blood cell samples with the Qiagen DNeasy Blood Extraction Kit. This receptor was identified in a woman in her forties or fifties in good health and CMV-seronegative. The sequence links TRBV5-1 to TRBJ1-5; the D gene cannot be named for sure. Sequencing used PBMCs. The nucleotides are TGCGCCAGCAGCTTCTCAGGCGAAAATCAGCCCCAGCATTTT. Its protein reads: CASSFSGENQPQHF.